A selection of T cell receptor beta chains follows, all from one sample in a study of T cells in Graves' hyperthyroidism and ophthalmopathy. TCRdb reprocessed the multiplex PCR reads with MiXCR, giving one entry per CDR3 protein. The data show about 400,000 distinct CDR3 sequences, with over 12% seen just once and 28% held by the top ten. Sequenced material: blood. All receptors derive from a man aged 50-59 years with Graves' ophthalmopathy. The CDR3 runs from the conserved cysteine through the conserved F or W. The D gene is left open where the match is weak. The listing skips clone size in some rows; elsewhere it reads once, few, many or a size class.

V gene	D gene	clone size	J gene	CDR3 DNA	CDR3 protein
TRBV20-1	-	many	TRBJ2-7	TGCAGTGCTAGATCCCCTCACCGTTTGGAGCAGTACTTC	CSARSPHRLEQYF
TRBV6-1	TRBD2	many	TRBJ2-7	TGTGCCAGCAGTGCCGGGACGGGACTAGACGAGCAGTACTTC	CASSAGTGLDEQYF
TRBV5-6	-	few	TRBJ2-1	TGTGCCAGCAACCCTACGGGATACAATGAGCAGTTCTTC	CASNPTGYNEQFF
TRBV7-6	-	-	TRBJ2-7	TGTGCCAGCAGCTATTACCCGGGAGTCTGGTACGAGCAGTACTTC	CASSYYPGVWYEQYF
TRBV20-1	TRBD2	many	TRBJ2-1	TGCAGTGCTAGCGGGAGGGCCAACAATGAGCGGTTCTTC	CSASGRANNERFF
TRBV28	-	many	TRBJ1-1	TGTGCCAGCTGCTTGGGGTCCCTGAACACTGAAGCTTTCTTT	CASCLGSLNTEAFF
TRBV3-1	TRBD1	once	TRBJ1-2	TGTGCCAGCAACCCAGTGCTCTCCGGGACAGGGGACTTATACTATGGCTACACCTTC	CASNPVLSGTGDLYYGYTF
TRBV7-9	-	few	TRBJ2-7	TGTGCCAGCAGTGACAGGTTGAAGTCGTACGAGCAGTACTTC	CASSDRLKSYEQYF
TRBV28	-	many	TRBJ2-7	TGTGCCAGCAGCGGTGACTCAACCTACTACGAGCAGTACTTC	CASSGDSTYYEQYF
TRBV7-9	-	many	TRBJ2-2	TGTGCCAGCAGCTTAGAAACCGGGACCACCGGGGAGCTGTTTTTT	CASSLETGTTGELFF
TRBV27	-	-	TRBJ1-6	TGTGCCAGCAGATACGACAGGAATTATTCACCCCTCCACTTT	CASRYDRNYSPLHF
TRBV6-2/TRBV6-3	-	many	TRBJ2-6	TGTGCCAGCAGTGACCCGGGACAAATAGAATTCTCTGGGGCCAACGTCCTGACTTTC	CASSDPGQIEFSGANVLTF
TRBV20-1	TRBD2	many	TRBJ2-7	TGCAGTGCTAGAAGCGGGAACAGCTACGAGCAGTACTTC	CSARSGNSYEQYF